The sequence of this T cell receptor (beta chain) was determined in a study of regulatory T cells in long-lasting Graves disease (dated by TCRdb to the early 2020s). For the study in its entirety: In the newly diagnosed Graves' disease group, patients had been taking antithyroid drugs for less than 3 months. Peripheral blood TCR sequencing and RNA sequencing compared persistent Graves' disease patients with newly diagnosed Graves' disease patients. TCR sequencing covered some 13 persistent and approximately 20 newly diagnosed Graves' disease patients, some 33 samples in total. The study took place in China and was registered as a clinical trial.

This clonotype was seen more than once but under ten times. Its antigen specificity is not known. Base qualities are not provided; no much larger clone lies one nucleotide away. CDR1 MGHRA and CDR2 YSYEKL were looked up in the germline V gene. Between the V and J ends, shortened by 0 bases and 5 bases respectively, the junction contains 16 bases. The CDR3 numbers 16 residues from cysteine through phenylalanine. Only CDR3 DNA remains: 48 bases, in frame from the first base. The library was built by means of multiplex PCR. The reads were generated on an Illumina HiSeq 4000. To build TCR beta libraries, CDR3 regions were amplified by Arm-PCR using iRepertoire HTBI primers. Gel purification was performed on PCR products prior to sequencing. The source study handled its data this way. Across samples, 60 to 75 TRBV and approximately 15 TRBJ segments were identified and used for gene usage analysis of CDR3 amino acid clonotypes. Filtered high-quality paired reads were merged into contigs using COPE and FqMerger. BLAST was used to align contigs to IMGT TRBV, TRBD and TRBJ reference genes, with CDR3 defined following IMGT. Any clonotype with a frequency above 0.1% was classified as a highly expanded clone. Shannon entropy was used to measure repertoire diversity, and the Gini coefficient was used to measure V-J evenness. Clonotypes shared by more than one individual were considered public. The raw public data were reprocessed by TCRdb itself: fastp quality trimming at Q25, MiXCR clonotype calling, in-frame beta chains only. CDR3 protein sequences are deduplicated, and each keeps its most common genes and DNA. The V and J calls here are based on TCRdb, not the publication. This sample comprises over 200,000 distinct CDR3 sequences, around 19% of them detected only once. The top ten clonotypes cover 11% to 15% of the sample.

General study outcomes and caveats: Because the primary lesion, thyroid tissue, could not be accessed, the study looked at peripheral blood alone. Preferential use of TRBV28, TRBJ1-2 and TRBJ2-5 was observed in persistent disease, whereas TRBV20-1 and TRBJ2-1 were favored in newly diagnosed disease. Sequencing and analysis were restricted to the TCR beta chain. Compared with newly diagnosed patients, patients with persistent Graves' disease had lower TCR Shannon entropy and fewer highly expanded clones, which suggests clonal expansion. The authors acknowledged the small sample size as a limitation that may reduce accuracy. More public clonotypes were shared among persistent patients (around 3,000) than among newly diagnosed patients (more than 950).

The time point label, read with the paper, signifies: newly diagnosed GD, antithyroid drugs for less than 3 months. RNA was extracted from PBMCs in TRIzol for both TCR sequencing and RNA sequencing. Graves' disease was diagnosed according to American Thyroid Association guidelines. Patients were recruited from an endocrinology department in Xi'an, China. Each patient gave 7.5 to 10 milliliters of peripheral blood, collected in an EDTA anticoagulant tube. Ficoll Paque Plus density gradient separation was used to isolate PBMCs, and no additional T cell sorting was done. An Agilent 2100 Bioanalyzer and agarose gel were used to check RNA quality, and a NanoDrop 2000 was used to measure RNA concentration. The data were also submitted as part of a second study, on T cells in Graves' hyperthyroidism and ophthalmopathy. As noted in the second study: A patient counted as having stable Graves' hyperthyroidism if no progression to ophthalmopathy occurred over 18 months of follow-up. The hyperthyroidism patients were between 18 and 65 years old and newly diagnosed, with a disease duration of less than 2 months. Exclusion was applied to patients with uncontrolled infections, other autoimmune diseases, pregnancy or lactation. Diagnoses were established on the basis of clinical symptoms, serum thyroxine and TRAb, thyroid ultrasound, and orbital computed tomography. A first-round RT-PCR of the TCR CDR3 used the HTBI primer set with the Qiagen OneStep RT-PCR kit. Most expanded thyroid clonotypes (frequency above 0.001) were also detected in blood, suggesting blood repertoires may reflect thyroid immune responses. A 13 V-J signature model separated ophthalmopathy from stable hyperthyroidism, with around 88% sensitivity and 81.08% specificity in cross-validation and 80%/75% in testing. In validation, the model predicted progression to ophthalmopathy with approximately 71% sensitivity and less than 80% specificity, a median of about 6 months before onset. A discovery cohort of fewer than 110 patients, fewer than 50 with Graves' ophthalmopathy and approximately 57 with stable Graves' hyperthyroidism, was used to find distinguishing TCR V-J signatures. Whether ophthalmopathy could be predicted prospectively was tested in an independent validation cohort made up of roughly 20 hyperthyroidism patients plus 17 patients who later progressed to ophthalmopathy. For training and testing, the 100 patients in the discovery cohort were randomly divided in a 7:3 ratio. In over five Graves' hyperthyroidism patients, the study also compared T-cell repertoires from thyroid tissue with T-cell repertoires from blood. After blood sampling, hyperthyroidism patients were treated with methimazole at a starting dose of 30 mg daily, and ophthalmopathy patients were treated with high-dose intravenous methylprednisolone. Libraries were constructed in a second round of multiplex PCR, after which size selection and purification were carried out. The libraries were sequenced on an Illumina HiSeq2000 using paired-end 100 bp reads. SOAPnuke was used to process the raw data, throwing out any read that contained adapters or uncalled bases, had a mean Phred below 15, or lacked an exact constant-primer or identifier match. High-quality paired reads were merged using COPE v1.2.5, and each unique nucleotide sequence was defined as a clonotype. MiTCR v1.1 was used to align clonotypes to the IMGT TRBV, TRBD and TRBJ reference segments. The analysis was restricted to V-J combinations with a frequency above 0.0001, which together covered just over 99% of the repertoires. A TCS score was defined as the ratio of F50 (clonal expansion) to E x V (chaos), with BLOSUM62-based TCRdist applied between CDR3 peptides within each V-J. Welch's t-statistics and random forest reduced approximately 520 V-J features to 10 to 15, which were used in a naive Bayes classifier (R e1071). No statistical method was used to set the sample size in advance, and investigators knew the group allocation. TCR Vbeta CDR3 sequencing of 120 to 150 peripheral blood samples (more than 40 ophthalmopathy, 70 to 85 hyperthyroidism and some 17 progressor patients) is reported in the paper.

The chain was built from TRBV4-1 and TRBJ2-5, with no D gene named confidently. The source was peripheral blood mononuclear cells (PBMCs), collected at new diagnosis, from a patient treated with antithyroid drugs. The sequence was collected from a woman in her twenties or thirties with Graves disease. Donor details come from another sample of the same person, matched by shared clones. Here the CDR3 is given as CASSQDSGSWRETQYF. In nucleotide form, the sequence is TGCGCCAGCAGCCAAGATAGTGGCTCCTGGCGGGAGACCCAGTACTTC.